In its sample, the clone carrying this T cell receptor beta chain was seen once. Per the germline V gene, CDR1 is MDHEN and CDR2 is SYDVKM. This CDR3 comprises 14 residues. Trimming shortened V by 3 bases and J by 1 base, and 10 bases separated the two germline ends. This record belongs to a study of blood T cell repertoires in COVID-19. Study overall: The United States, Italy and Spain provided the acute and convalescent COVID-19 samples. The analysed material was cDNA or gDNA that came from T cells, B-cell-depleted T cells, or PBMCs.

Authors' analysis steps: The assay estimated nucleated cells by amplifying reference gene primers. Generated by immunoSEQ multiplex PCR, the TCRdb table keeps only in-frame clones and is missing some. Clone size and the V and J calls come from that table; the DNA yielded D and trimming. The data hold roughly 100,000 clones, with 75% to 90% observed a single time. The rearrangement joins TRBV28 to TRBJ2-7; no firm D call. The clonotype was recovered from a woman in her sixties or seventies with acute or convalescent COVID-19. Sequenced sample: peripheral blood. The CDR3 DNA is TGTGCCAGCAGTTTGTTGGCCAGGTCCTACGAGCAGTACTTC. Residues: CASSLLARSYEQYF.